This TCR beta chain was recorded in a study of beta chain features in type 1 diabetes. Germline V gene sequence: CDR1 SEHNR, CDR2 FQNEAQ (reference sequence). This CDR3 contains 14 residues. Trimming shortened V by 5 bases and J by 7 bases, and 12 bases separated the two germline ends. CD4+ naive, central memory, regulatory and stem cell-like memory cells were sorted via CD45RO/CCR7/CD25/CD127/CD95/CD27. Study-wide findings and caveats: Across patients, naive, central memory and Treg TCRB repertoires exhibited apparently greater similarity than was observed across healthy donors. More deletions and fewer insertions at VDJ junctions were seen in type 1 diabetes patients. TCRB CDR3s were moderately but significantly shorter in Type 1 diabetes patients in all four CD4+ subsets.

The sequenced template was cDNA made from the entire isolated RNA. TCRdb keeps only in-frame clones here, not all; method: immunoSEQ multiplex PCR. The data contain 200,000 to 300,000 clones, roughly two thirds of them singletons. On this clone itself: Its antigen is not identified.

The chain joins TRBV7-9 to TRBJ1-6, with D maybe TRBD1 (6 bases). The sample consisted of naive CD4+ T cells from blood. This receptor was obtained from a man younger than 45 in good health. The CDR3 region has the DNA TGTGCCAGCAGCCCAGGGACACCCAATTCACCCCTCCACTTT. This gives the protein CASSPGTPNSPLHF. Using reference TRBV7-9 and TRBJ1-6 for the parts outside the CDR3, the full variable domain is DTGVSQNPRHKITKRGQNVTFRCDPISEHNRLYWYRQTLGQGPEFLTYFQNEAQLEKSRLLSDRFSAERPKGSFSTLEIQRTEQGDSAMYLCASSPGTPNSPLHFGNGTRLTVT.